The clone carrying this T cell receptor beta chain was seen only a few times. Antigen: not known. The sample comes from a study of T cell repertoires in cytomegalovirus infection. Study context: Used in the study were CMV epitopes, some recently identified and HLA-C-restricted, others well-studied and HLA-B-restricted. CMV infection together with matching HLA type was indicated by public TCR beta signatures.

TCRdb fed the reads into MiXCR, producing one record per CDR3 protein. Of 110,000 or so distinct CDR3 sequences in the sample, about 28% were seen once. The CDR3 extends over 13 amino acids. From germline, CDR1 is LNHDA and CDR2 SQIVND (reference sequence). Trimming stripped 8 bases from V and 5 bases from J, with 15 bases between. Study-wide results and limits: Cumulated frequencies of public TCR beta families served to identify carriers of CMV plus the relevant HLA. Across the ex vivo response, the dominant clonotypes were HLA-C-restricted CMV-specific TCR beta clonotypes.

Material: CD8+ T cells from cultured PBMCs, obtained from culture after CMV antigen stimulation. The V and J genes are TRBV19 and TRBJ1-1, with D uncertain. The sequence was collected from a human donor in good health (CMV status not recorded). Some clones in this sample may be carry-over from other donors' samples. Here the CDR3 DNA reads TGTGCCAGTGGAATCGTAGGTTGGACTGAAGCTTTCTTT. Translation: CASGIVGWTEAFF.